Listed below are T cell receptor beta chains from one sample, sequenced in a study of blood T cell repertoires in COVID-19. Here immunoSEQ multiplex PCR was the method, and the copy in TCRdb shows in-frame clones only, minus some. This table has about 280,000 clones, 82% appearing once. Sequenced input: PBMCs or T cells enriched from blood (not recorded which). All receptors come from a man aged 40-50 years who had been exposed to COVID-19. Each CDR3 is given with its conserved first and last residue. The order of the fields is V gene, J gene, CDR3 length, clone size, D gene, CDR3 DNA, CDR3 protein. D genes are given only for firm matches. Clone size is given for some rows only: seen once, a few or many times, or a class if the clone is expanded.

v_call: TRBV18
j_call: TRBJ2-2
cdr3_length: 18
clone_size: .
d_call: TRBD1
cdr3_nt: TGTGCCAGCTCACCACCGAGGGACAGGGCGTGGAACACCGGGGAGCTGTTTTTT
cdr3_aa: CASSPPRDRAWNTGELFF

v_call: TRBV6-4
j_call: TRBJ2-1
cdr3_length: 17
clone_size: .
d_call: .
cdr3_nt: TGTGCCAGCAGTGACTCGGTTCGACTGAGCGGTTACAATGAGCAGTTCTTC
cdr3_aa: CASSDSVRLSGYNEQFF

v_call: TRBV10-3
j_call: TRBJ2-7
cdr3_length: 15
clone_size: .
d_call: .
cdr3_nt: TGTGCCATCAGTGGGAGGCTTTCGGGCCCCTACGAGCAGTACTTC
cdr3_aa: CAISGRLSGPYEQYF

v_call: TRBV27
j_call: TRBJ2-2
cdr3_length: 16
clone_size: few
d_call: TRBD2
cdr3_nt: TGTGCCAGCAGCATAGCGGGAGGGACCCTTACCGGGGAGCTGTTTTTT
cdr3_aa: CASSIAGGTLTGELFF

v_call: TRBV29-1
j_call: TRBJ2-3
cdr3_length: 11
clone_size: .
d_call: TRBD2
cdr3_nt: TGCAGTCTCAAGACGGGAGGCGTGCAGTATTTT
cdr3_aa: CSLKTGGVQYF

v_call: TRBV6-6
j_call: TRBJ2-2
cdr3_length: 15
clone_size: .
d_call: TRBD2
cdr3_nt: TGTGCCAGCAGTCGAGCGGGAGGGCCTGCCGGGGAGCTGTTTTTT
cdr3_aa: CASSRAGGPAGELFF

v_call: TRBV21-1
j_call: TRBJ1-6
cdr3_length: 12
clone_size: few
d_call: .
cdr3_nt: TGTGCCAGCAGCAGGGGCCGCTCACCCCTCCACTTT
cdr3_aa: CASSRGRSPLHF

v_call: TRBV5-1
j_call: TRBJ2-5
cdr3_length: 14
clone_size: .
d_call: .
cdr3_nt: TGCGCCAGCATGGGGGACAATATACAAGAGACCCAGTACTTC
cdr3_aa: CASMGDNIQETQYF

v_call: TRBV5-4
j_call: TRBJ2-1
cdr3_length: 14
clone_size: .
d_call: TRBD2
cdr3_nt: TGTGCCAGCAGGGAACTAGCGGCATACAATGAGCAGTTCTTC
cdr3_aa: CASRELAAYNEQFF

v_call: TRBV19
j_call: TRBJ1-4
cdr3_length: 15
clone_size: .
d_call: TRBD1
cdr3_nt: TGTGCCAGTAGTGATTCAGGGGGCCTACGTGAAAAACTGTTTTTT
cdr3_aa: CASSDSGGLREKLFF

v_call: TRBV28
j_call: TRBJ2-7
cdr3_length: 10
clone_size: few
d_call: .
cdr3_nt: TGTGCCAGCGGCAGGGACGAGCAGTACTTC
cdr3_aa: CASGRDEQYF

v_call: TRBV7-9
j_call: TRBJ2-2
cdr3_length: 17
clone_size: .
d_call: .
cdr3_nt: TGTGCCAGCAGCCCTCTGCTAGTCCGGGTTGGCACCGGGGAGCTGTTTTTT
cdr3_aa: CASSPLLVRVGTGELFF

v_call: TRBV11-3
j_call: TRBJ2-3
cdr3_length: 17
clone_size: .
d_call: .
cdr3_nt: TGTGCCAGCAGCTTCTCGTCAGCCAGGGGGGTGGCAGATACGCAGTATTTT
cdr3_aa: CASSFSSARGVADTQYF

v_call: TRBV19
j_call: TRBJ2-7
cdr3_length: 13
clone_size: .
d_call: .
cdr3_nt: TGTGCCAGTAGTGGAGGAGGGGAGTACGAGCAGTACTTC
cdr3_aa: CASSGGGEYEQYF